Sequencing of this TCR beta chain was carried out in a study of blood T cell repertoires in COVID-19. Looking at the study overall: Some COVID-19 samples were acute and others convalescent; all came from the United States, Italy and Spain. From T cells, B-cell-depleted T cells, or PBMCs came the material, which was cDNA or gDNA.

Original processing methods: Nucleated cell counts were estimated from reference gene primer amplification. TCRdb keeps only in-frame clones here, not all; method: immunoSEQ multiplex PCR. V and J calls and clone size come straight from that table; D and trimming were deduced from the DNA. The profile shows approximately 300,000 clones, about 83% of them singletons. Germline loops: CDR1 SGHDT, CDR2 YYEEEE. This CDR3 region has 15 residues. The V segment lost 1 base and the J segment 2 bases; nucleotides outside the gene matches: 1. Sample: peripheral blood. This receptor was identified in a woman aged 45-65 years with acute or convalescent COVID-19. The rearrangement uses TRBV5-6 and TRBJ2-3; 10 positions match TRBD2. CDR3 bases: TGTGCCAGCAGCTTGCTAGCGGGAGACACAGATACGCAGTATTTT. This gives the protein CASSLLAGDTDTQYF.